These 28 T cell receptor beta chains were all obtained from the same sample, sequenced in a study of T cell responses to AZD1222 COVID-19 vaccine. Measured with immunoSEQ multiplex PCR; TCRdb has only the in-frame clones, and not every one. The sample includes more than 75,000 clones, roughly 87% of them seen just once. Material: peripheral blood, obtained on day 0 of AZD1222 vaccination. The receptors were sampled from an adult in good health.

This chain joins TRBV2 and TRBJ1-3, with 7 nucleotides matching TRBD1. The CDR3 consists of 16 residues. Germline CDR1 SNHLY, CDR2 FYNNEI. V lost 3 bases, J lost 1 base, and 6 bases stayed unmatched. The CDR3 DNA is TGTGCCAGCAGTGACAGGGGGGTACGATCTGGAAACACCATATATTTT. Its translation: CASSDRGVRSGNTIYF. The whole variable domain, filled in from reference TRBV2 and TRBJ1-3, reads EPEVTQTPSHQVTQMGQEVILRCVPISNHLYFYWYRQILGQKVEFLVSFYNNEISEKSEIFDDQFSVERPDGSNFTLKIRSTKLEDSAMYFCASSDRGVRSGNTIYFGEGSWLTVV.

This sequence joins TRBV6-2 or TRBV6-3 and TRBJ1-2; D remains ambiguous. V was cut by 7 bases and J by 7 bases, with 22 bases left in between. Germline CDR1 is MNHEY and CDR2 is SVGEGT. CDR3 length: 15 residues. DNA for the CDR3: TGTGCCAGCAACCCTTCCGGAACCAGACCCATTGGCTACACCTTC. Protein sequence: CASNPSGTRPIGYTF.

This clone turned up a few times. This chain connects TRBV6-1 to TRBJ2-3, with D perhaps given as TRBD1 or TRBD2 (5 bases each). The germline gives CDR1 MNHNS, CDR2 SASEGT. The V gene lost 1 base and the J gene lost 1 base, with 12 bases spanning the gap. The CDR3 totals 16 residues. The CDR3 sequence: CASSEDGDVRTDTQYF. The CDR3, as DNA: TGTGCCAGCAGTGAAGACGGGGACGTCCGCACAGATACGCAGTATTTT.

This rearrangement joins TRBV16 to TRBJ2-3; 11 positions match TRBD1. The CDR3 covers 15 residues. Germline V gene sequence: CDR1 KGHSY, CDR2 FQNENV. With 4 bases clipped from V and 1 base from J, the junction kept 1 base outside the gene matches. The chain's CDR3 is CASSLGQGGTDTQYF. In DNA, the CDR3 is TGTGCCAGCAGCCTGGGACAGGGGGGCACAGATACGCAGTATTTT.

The chain carries TRBV2 and TRBJ1-2; no clear D gene. The CDR3 is 13 amino acids. V lost 1 base and J 5 bases, leaving 8 bases between the germline ends. Germline-derived CDR1 and CDR2 are SNHLY and FYNNEI. The CDR3 spells CASSEGEEYGYTF. CDR3 nucleotide sequence: TGTGCCAGCAGTGAAGGGGAGGAATATGGCTACACCTTC. The variable domain in full, completed from reference TRBV2 and TRBJ1-2, reads EPEVTQTPSHQVTQMGQEVILRCVPISNHLYFYWYRQILGQKVEFLVSFYNNEISEKSEIFDDQFSVERPDGSNFTLKIRSTKLEDSAMYFCASSEGEEYGYTFGSGTRLTVV.

This chain uses TRBV4-3 with TRBJ2-1, with TRBD2 matching 14 bases. The CDR3 has 21 amino acids. CDR1 is LGHNA, CDR2 YSLEER, per germline. The junction had 11 bases not matched to a gene; V was cut back by 1 base and J by 0 bases. The CDR3 DNA reads TGCGCCAGCAGCCAAGTGTTGACTAGCGGGGGGGCCTCGAGCTCCTACAATGAGCAGTTCTTC. It codes for CASSQVLTSGGASSSYNEQFF.

This chain connects TRBV5-6 to TRBJ2-5, with 8 bases lining up with TRBD2. This CDR3 has 14 amino acids. Germline V gene data show CDR1 as SGHDT and CDR2 as YYEEEE. Trimming removed 3 bases from V and 4 bases from J; junction bases left unmatched: 5. CDR3 protein: CASSSGLEGETQYF. The CDR3 nucleotides are TGTGCCAGCAGCTCGGGACTAGAAGGAGAGACCCAGTACTTC.

V usage is TRBV7-2 and J usage is TRBJ1-4; TRBD1 aligns across 7 bases. CDR1 and CDR2 (germline): SGHTA, FQGNSA. V lost 5 bases, J lost 7 bases, and 7 bases stayed unmatched. This CDR3 is built from 14 residues. CDR3 region: CASSQTGSSEKLFF. Written as DNA, the CDR3 is TGTGCCAGCAGCCAGACAGGGAGCAGTGAAAAACTGTTTTTT.

Here the CDR3 reads CAISEFFGGKSYNSPLHF. In nucleotides, the CDR3 is TGTGCCATCAGTGAGTTTTTTGGGGGGAAATCCTATAATTCACCCCTCCACTTT. This sequence joins TRBV10-3 and TRBJ1-6; TRBD1 might be the D (5 bases). V lost 1 base, J lost 1 base, and 14 bases lay in between. Germline CDR1 reads ENHRY; CDR2 reads SYGVKD. The CDR3 is 18 amino acids.

DNA for the CDR3: TGTGCCAGCAGTTTACAGGGAGGGAACACTGAAGCTTTCTTT. It encodes CASSLQGGNTEAFF. The V gene is TRBV2, the J gene TRBJ1-1, with D possibly matching TRBD1 (6 bases). There are 14 residues in the CDR3. Trimming cost V 5 bases and J 1 base, with 11 bases left between them. Germline V CDR1 and CDR2: SNHLY, FYNNEI.

The genes are TRBV5-1 and TRBJ2-4; 12 bases map to TRBD2. Germline V gene data show CDR1 as SGHRS and CDR2 as YFSETQ. The CDR3 runs 15 residues. Trimming cost V 1 base and J 6 bases; bases outside gene matches: 2. DNA of the CDR3: TGCGCCAGCAGCTTGACGACTAGCGGGGGAAACATTCAGTACTTC. Protein product: CASSLTTSGGNIQYF. The variable domain in full, with the rest retrieved from reference TRBV5-1 and TRBJ2-4, is KAGVTQTPRYLIKTRGQQVTLSCSPISGHRSVSWYQQTPGQGLQFLFEYFSETQRNKGNFPGRFSGRQFSNSRSEMNVSTLELGDSALYLCASSLTTSGGNIQYFGAGTRLSVL.

The chain combines TRBV5-5 with TRBJ1-2; D call uncertain. CDR1 and CDR2 (germline): SGHKS, YYEKEE (reference sequence). Trimming cost V 4 bases and J 5 bases, with 12 bases left between them. The CDR3 extends over 13 amino acids. CDR3 sequence (DNA): TGTGCCAGCAGCAAGACTTCCGGGTATGGCTACACCTTC. This codes for CASSKTSGYGYTF. The full variable domain, rest sourced from reference TRBV5-5 and TRBJ1-2, is DAGVTQSPTHLIKTRGQQVTLRCSPISGHKSVSWYQQVLGQGPQFIFQYYEKEERGRGNFPDRFSARQFPNYSSELNVNALLLGDSALYLCASSKTSGYGYTFGSGTRLTVV.

The genes are TRBV9 and TRBJ1-3; 7 bases are a match to TRBD1. The CDR3 loop spans 15 amino acids. V gave up 1 base and J gave up 2 bases; unmatched junction bases: 3. Germline lookup yields CDR1 SGDLS and CDR2 YYNGEE. This CDR3 reads CASSVQGVAGNTIYF. CDR3 DNA: TGTGCCAGCAGCGTACAGGGGGTAGCTGGAAACACCATATATTTT.

The V gene is TRBV4-1, the J gene TRBJ1-5; 9 bases match TRBD1. Germline-derived CDR1 and CDR2 are MGHRA and YSYEKL. CDR3 length: 15 residues. Losses at the gene ends were 4 bases for V and 4 bases for J; bases not matched to a gene: 5. The CDR3 is CASSLETGGNQPQHF. CDR3 DNA sequence: TGCGCCAGCAGCCTAGAGACAGGGGGTAATCAGCCCCAGCATTTT.

The rearrangement uses TRBV7-9 and TRBJ2-1; 8 bases line up with TRBD2. This CDR3 contains 17 residues. Unmatched junction bases numbered 8, after V lost 0 bases and J lost 4 bases. Germline V gene data show CDR1 as SEHNR and CDR2 as FQNEAQ (reference sequence). The CDR3 loop reads CASSLARGGSVYNEQFF. Written as DNA, the CDR3 is TGTGCCAGCAGCTTAGCTCGGGGGGGCTCCGTTTACAATGAGCAGTTCTTC.

The V call is TRBV28, the J call TRBJ1-5; D not resolved. This CDR3 has 12 amino acids. Germline V CDR1 and CDR2: MDHEN, SYDVKM. The V and J ends lost 4 bases and 10 bases respectively, with 11 bases between them. CDR3 in DNA: TGTGCCAGCAGTTCCGAGTTATACCCCCAGCATTTT. Protein sequence: CASSSELYPQHF.

This CDR3 reads CASTPIGTSEAFF. DNA of the CDR3: TGTGCCAGCACCCCTATAGGCACATCTGAAGCTTTCTTT. The V and J genes are TRBV6-2 or TRBV6-3 and TRBJ1-1; D gene ambiguous. Germline lookup yields CDR1 MNHEY and CDR2 SVGEGT. This CDR3 region has 13 residues. V was shortened by 7 bases and J by 6 bases, with 15 bases between the two germline ends.

The chain links TRBV7-8 to TRBJ1-4; 7 bases are a match to TRBD1. Germline V gene data show CDR1 as SGHVS and CDR2 as FQNEAQ. This CDR3 has 14 residues. The V gene end was trimmed by 5 bases and the J gene end by 6 bases; junction bases not matched to a gene: 6. Written as DNA, the CDR3 is TGTGCCAGCAGCCGAGACAGGGCGGATGAAAAACTGTTTTTT. Residues: CASSRDRADEKLFF.

This clone showed up just once. CDR3 protein: CASSLIQNTEAFF. In DNA, the CDR3 is TGTGCCAGCAGCTTGATACAGAACACTGAAGCTTTCTTT. The V call is TRBV5-4, the J call TRBJ1-1; D gene uncertain. Trimming removed 1 base from V and 1 base from J, with 5 bases in between. Per the germline V gene, CDR1 is SGHNT and CDR2 is YYREEE (reference sequence). This CDR3 contains 13 residues.

This clone came up once. The J gene is TRBJ1-5, the V gene TRBV11-2; TRBD1 agrees at 7 bases. The CDR3 is 14 amino acids. Germline CDR1 reads SGHAT; CDR2 reads FQNNGV. Germline trimming cut 4 bases from V and 12 bases from J; bases unmatched to any gene: 12. In DNA form, the CDR3 reads TGTGCCAGCAGCTCATTCACGGGGACAGACAACCAGCATTTT. Residues: CASSSFTGTDNQHF.

The chain couples TRBV4-2 to TRBJ1-2; TRBD1 is a possible D gene (5 bases). CDR1 is LGHNA and CDR2 is YNFKEQ in the germline V gene. Trimming took 0 bases from V and 6 from J, leaving 17 bases between them. This CDR3 comprises 16 residues. The CDR3 is CASSQEWGGGADGYTF. The CDR3 bases are TGTGCCAGCAGCCAAGAATGGGGTGGGGGAGCGGATGGCTACACCTTC.

This sequence joins TRBV4-1 and TRBJ2-4; 13 bases align to TRBD2. Trimming removed 4 bases from V and 0 bases from J; junction bases left unmatched: 6. The CDR3 spans 18 residues. The germline CDR1 and CDR2 sequences are MGHRA and YSYEKL. CDR3: CASSPGLAGDLAKNIQYF. CDR3 sequence (DNA): TGCGCCAGCAGCCCTGGACTAGCGGGAGACCTAGCCAAAAACATTCAGTACTTC.

The chain employs TRBV19 and TRBJ2-7; no firm D call. V was clipped by 3 bases and J by 3 bases, with 12 bases between them. The CDR3 contains 14 residues. Germline CDR1 reads LNHDA; CDR2 reads SQIVND (reference sequence). In nucleotides, the CDR3 is TGTGCCAGTAGTATGCAACCTCTTTACTACGAGCAGTACTTC. It is translated as CASSMQPLYYEQYF.

J is TRBJ1-1 and V is TRBV6-5, with unresolved D. The CDR3 sequence is 12 residues long. Germline V lookup: CDR1 MNHEY, CDR2 SVGAGI. V was cut by 0 bases and J by 6 bases, with 5 bases left in between. The CDR3 is CASSYSGSEAFF. The CDR3 bases are TGTGCCAGCAGTTACTCAGGGTCTGAAGCTTTCTTT.

This sequence joins TRBV4-1 and TRBJ1-4; D call uncertain. Germline assignment: CDR1 MGHRA and CDR2 YSYEKL. With 0 bases removed from V and 6 bases from J, the gap between germline ends came to 23 bases. The CDR3 spans 19 residues. The CDR3 DNA sequence: TGCGCCAGCAGCCAAGATTACGGATCCCGGACTGAACTGGATGAAAAACTGTTTTTT. This sequence encodes CASSQDYGSRTELDEKLFF.

The rearrangement links TRBV11-2 to TRBJ2-3; TRBD2 matches 11 bases. This CDR3 has 15 residues. CDR1 and CDR2 (germline): SGHAT, FQNNGV. The J segment lost 1 base and the V segment lost 4 bases, leaving 1 base of the junction unmatched. The CDR3 is CASSSTSGGTDTQYF. In nucleotides, the CDR3 is TGTGCCAGCAGCTCGACTAGCGGGGGCACAGATACGCAGTATTTT.

V usage is TRBV4-1 and J usage is TRBJ1-1, with D unresolved. Germline CDR1 is MGHRA and CDR2 is YSYEKL. The CDR3 extends over 14 amino acids. V lost 0 bases, J lost 4 bases, and 9 bases lay in between. DNA for the CDR3: TGCGCCAGCAGCCAAGATCCGGTCTCCACTGAAGCTTTCTTT. Its translation: CASSQDPVSTEAFF.

V and J are TRBV7-2 and TRBJ2-7, with D perhaps TRBD1 or TRBD2 (6 bases each). CDR1 is SGHTA and CDR2 is FQGNSA in the germline V gene. Trimming cost V 2 bases and J 2 bases, with 16 bases left between them. The CDR3 runs 16 residues. CDR3 loop: CASSLFWGAGAYEQYF. CDR3 nucleotide sequence: TGTGCCAGCAGCTTATTTTGGGGGGCAGGGGCCTACGAGCAGTACTTC.